This T cell receptor (beta chain) was obtained from a study of T cell responses to AZD1222 COVID-19 vaccine. Study-wide results and caveats: Repertoire sampling was restricted to post-peak T cell response timepoints. Seropositive status at baseline applied to only six AZD1222 recipients. Epitopes outside B.1.351 and B.1.1.7 mutated regions reportedly drew nearly half of spike TCRs. The breadth and depth of Spike-specific TCRs increased once two AZD1222 doses had been given.

J lost 7 bases, V lost 4 bases, and 6 bases had no gene match. CDR1 is SGHRS, CDR2 YFSETQ, per germline. CDR3 length equals 15 residues. As concerns this clone: What it binds is not known.

The table came from immunoSEQ multiplex PCR; TCRdb's copy has only in-frame clones and leaves some out. The sample contains 20,000 or so clones, roughly 84% of which appear only once. The receptor was isolated from an adult who received the AZD1222 COVID-19 vaccine. This specimen was peripheral blood, taken 28 days after the second AZD1222 dose. J is TRBJ1-4 and V is TRBV5-1; 11 positions agree with TRBD1. The DNA for the CDR3 is TGCGCCAGCAGCCTTGGACAGGGGGCTGGTGAAAAACTGTTTTTT. Its protein product is CASSLGQGAGEKLFF.